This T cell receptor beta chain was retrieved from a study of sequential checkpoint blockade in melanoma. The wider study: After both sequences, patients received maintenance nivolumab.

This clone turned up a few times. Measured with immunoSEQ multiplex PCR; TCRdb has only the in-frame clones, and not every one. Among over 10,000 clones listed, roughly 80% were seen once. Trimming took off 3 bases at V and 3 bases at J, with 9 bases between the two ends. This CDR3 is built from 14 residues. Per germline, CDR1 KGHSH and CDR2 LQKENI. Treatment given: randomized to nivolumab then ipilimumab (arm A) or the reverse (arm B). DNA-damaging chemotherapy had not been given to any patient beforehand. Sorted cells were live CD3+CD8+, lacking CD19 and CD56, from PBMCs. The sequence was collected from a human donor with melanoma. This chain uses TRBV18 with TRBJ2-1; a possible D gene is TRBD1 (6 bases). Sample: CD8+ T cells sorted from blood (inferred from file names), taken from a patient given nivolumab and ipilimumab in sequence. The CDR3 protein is CASSPTGFYNEQFF. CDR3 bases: TGTGCCAGCTCACCTACAGGGTTCTACAATGAGCAGTTCTTC.